One and the same sample provided the 32 T cell receptor beta chains below, sequenced in a study of shared clonotypes between healthy human individuals. TCRdb's copy holds only in-frame clones and misses some; the assay was immunoSEQ multiplex PCR. This sample yields under 2.5 million clones, of which less than 95% are seen a single time; more than 0.35% belongs to the top ten. Sequences were obtained from naive CD4+ T cells from PBMCs. Subset here: CD45RA+ positively selected. These receptors came from a man younger than 35 in good health. Some clones in this sample may be carry-over from other donors' samples.

V and J are TRBV9 and TRBJ2-2; D unclear. The V end lost 5 bases, the J end lost 6 bases, and 14 bases lay between the germline ends. This CDR3 comprises 14 residues. The germline V gene has CDR1 SGDLS and CDR2 YYNGEE. CDR3 DNA sequence: TGTGCCAGCAGTGCCAGCCCGATGCCCGGGGAGCTGTTTTTT. Translated: CASSASPMPGELFF. Using reference TRBV9 and TRBJ2-2 for the parts outside the CDR3, the full variable domain is DSGVTQTPKHLITATGQRVTLRCSPRSGDLSVYWYQQSLDQGLQFLIQYYNGEERAKGNILERFSAQQFPDLHSELNLSSLELGDSALYFCASSASPMPGELFFGEGSRLTVL.

The genes are TRBV20-1 and TRBJ2-3; the D gene is possibly TRBD2 (5 bases). V was trimmed by 6 bases and J by 9 bases, leaving 10 bases between them. Per germline, CDR1 DFQATT and CDR2 SNEGSKA (reference sequence). The CDR3 extends over 10 amino acids. The CDR3 nucleotides are TGCAGTGCCGAGGGAGCCACGCAGTATTTT. Translating it yields CSAEGATQYF.

This clone was observed once. This chain joins TRBV28 and TRBJ2-7; no definite D call. Trimming pared 1 base from V and 11 bases from J, leaving 12 bases between. This CDR3 spans 12 amino acids. The germline CDR1 and CDR2 sequences are MDHEN and SYDVKM. CDR3 residues: CASSLSGQKEYF. CDR3 in DNA: TGTGCCAGCAGTTTATCCGGGCAGAAGGAGTACTTC.

This clone occurred a few times. This chain connects TRBV10-3 to TRBJ1-1; no reliable D call. The CDR3 runs to 18 residues. Trimming pared 2 bases from V and 6 bases from J, leaving 25 bases between. CDR1 is ENHRY and CDR2 is SYGVKD in the germline V gene. The CDR3 bases are TGTGCCATCAGTGAGACACCCGGACTCGTTCGAAACAGACCTGAAGCTTTCTTT. Protein sequence: CAISETPGLVRNRPEAFF.

V gene TRBV28 combines with J gene TRBJ1-1; possibly TRBD1 for D (6 bases). The V end was cut by 8 bases, the J end by 4 bases, with 14 bases between. Germline CDR1 is MDHEN and CDR2 is SYDVKM. The CDR3 length is 13 residues. In nucleotides, the CDR3 is TGTGCCAGCTGGGACACCTTCTCCACTGAAGCTTTCTTT. Its translation: CASWDTFSTEAFF.

The chain has TRBV7-9 and TRBJ2-7; 8 bases align to TRBD1. This CDR3 contains 14 residues. The V gene end was trimmed by 3 bases and the J gene end by 5 bases; junction bases not matched to a gene: 6. The germline gives CDR1 SEHNR, CDR2 FQNEAQ (reference sequence). The DNA for the CDR3 is TGTGCCAGCAGCTTTATATCAGGGGGCAACGAGCAGTACTTC. Protein: CASSFISGGNEQYF.

Remarks on this clone: Additional DNA sequences in this sample encode the identical CDR3. The CDR3: CASSFRSNYGYTF. The DNA for the CDR3 is TGTGCCAGCAGTTTCCGGAGTAACTATGGCTACACCTTC. The chain links TRBV28 to TRBJ1-2; unclear D gene. This CDR3 comprises 13 residues. The V and J ends lost 3 bases and 1 base respectively, with 6 bases between them. Looked up from germline, CDR1 is MDHEN and CDR2 is SYDVKM.

Note on this clone: Other DNA sequences in this specimen translate into the identical CDR3. V usage is TRBV5-1 and J usage is TRBJ2-3; D possibly matches TRBD1 or TRBD2 (5 bases each). V was shortened by 0 bases and J by 6 bases, with 8 bases between the two germline ends. Per the germline V gene, CDR1 is SGHRS and CDR2 is YFSETQ. The CDR3 covers 13 residues. The CDR3 DNA is TGCGCCAGCAGCTTGGATGAGGGGGATACGCAGTATTTT. This sequence encodes CASSLDEGDTQYF.

Comments on this clone: Other DNA sequences in this sample translate to the same CDR3. The chain uses TRBV30 and TRBJ1-5; weak D call: TRBD1 (5 bases). This CDR3 has 13 amino acids. V lost 2 bases and J 5 bases, leaving 10 bases between the germline ends. Per the germline V gene, CDR1 is GTSNPN and CDR2 is SVGIG (reference sequence). CDR3 sequence reads: CAWSLTGDQPQHF. The CDR3 nucleotides read TGTGCCTGGAGTTTAACAGGCGATCAGCCCCAGCATTTT.

CDR3 nucleotide sequence: TGTGCCAGCTCGCAGGACAGGGGATACGGCTACACCTTC. Its translation: CASSQDRGYGYTF. The rearrangement joins TRBV6-5 to TRBJ1-2, with 9 bases lining up with TRBD1. CDR1 MNHEY and CDR2 SVGAGI come from the germline V gene. The CDR3 consists of 13 residues. V shed 8 bases, J shed 8 bases, and the junction held 9 bases outside the gene matches.

This chain joins TRBV2 and TRBJ2-7; 13 bases align to TRBD2. The trim removed 7 bases at V and 6 bases at J, leaving 9 bases unmatched. Germline CDR1 reads SNHLY; CDR2 reads FYNNEI. The CDR3 spans 15 residues. The CDR3 region has the DNA TGTGCCAGCACCGGCGGACTAGCGGGAGCAGGCGAGCAGTACTTC. Its translation: CASTGGLAGAGEQYF.

This clone was picked up one time. V is TRBV5-1 and J is TRBJ2-3; TRBD1 is a possible D gene (5 bases). The V gene's germline CDR1 is SGHRS and CDR2 YFSETQ. This CDR3 has 14 amino acids. The V gene lost 4 bases and the J gene lost 3 bases, with 12 bases spanning the gap. The CDR3 reads CASSLNDRTDTQYF. The CDR3 DNA is TGCGCCAGCAGCCTGAACGACAGAACAGATACGCAGTATTTT.

The CDR3 sequence is CASSVAVNGAFF. DNA of the CDR3: TGTGCCAGCTCGGTCGCGGTTAATGGGGCTTTCTTT. The chain couples TRBV18 to TRBJ1-1, with no clear D. V lost 6 bases and J 11 bases, leaving 16 bases between the germline ends. The germline CDR1 and CDR2 sequences are KGHSH and LQKENI. The CDR3 contains 12 residues.

This clone was picked up one time. CDR3 coding DNA: TGCGCCAGCAGCTTGGCGGGGGTCCCCGTCTCTTCCGGGGAGCTGTTTTTT. This translates into CASSLAGVPVSSGELFF. The chain carries TRBV5-1 and TRBJ2-2; TRBD2 is a possible D gene (6 bases). Germline V gene sequence: CDR1 SGHRS, CDR2 YFSETQ. This CDR3 is built from 17 residues. Trimming left V 0 bases short and J 6 bases short, with 18 bases between.

Points on this clone: The sample carries other DNA sequences with the same CDR3. The chain employs TRBV4-1 and TRBJ2-2; 7 bases fit TRBD1. From germline, CDR1 is MGHRA and CDR2 YSYEKL. This CDR3 has 16 residues. V was pared by 1 base and J by 0 bases, with 2 bases of the junction left unmatched. CDR3 in DNA: TGCGCCAGCAGCCAAGCGGGACAGACGAACACCGGGGAGCTGTTTTTT. As protein: CASSQAGQTNTGELFF.

The chain has TRBV10-2 and TRBJ2-3; 7 bases align to TRBD2. The J segment lost 2 bases and the V segment lost 2 bases, leaving 4 bases of the junction unmatched. Germline CDR1 WSHSY, CDR2 SAAADI. This CDR3 region has 15 residues. CDR3 amino acids: CASSEGGSTTDTQYF. The CDR3 nucleotides are TGCGCCAGCAGTGAGGGCGGGAGCACCACAGATACGCAGTATTTT.

This clone is a singleton in its sample. The rearrangement joins TRBV6-5 to TRBJ1-1; D perhaps matches TRBD1 (5 bases). CDR1 and CDR2 (germline): MNHEY, SVGAGI. V lost 9 bases and J lost 2, with 10 bases in between. This CDR3 is 12 amino acids long. For the CDR3, the DNA is TGTGCCAGTTGGACACGCAACACTGAAGCTTTCTTT. Translated, it gives CASWTRNTEAFF.

The chain employs TRBV27 and TRBJ1-4, with a weak D call TRBD1 (6 bases). This CDR3 region has 14 residues. CDR1 is MNHEY, CDR2 SMNVEV, per germline (reference sequence). Trimming took 6 bases from V and 8 from J, leaving 16 bases between them. DNA for the CDR3: TGTGCCAGCAGGGCCTTAGGGGGGGAGGAAAAACTGTTTTTT. Amino acids: CASRALGGEEKLFF.

CDR3 sequence: CASSRLGADNNEQFF. The CDR3, as DNA: TGCGCCAGCAGCCGACTGGGGGCTGACAACAATGAGCAGTTCTTC. The chain joins TRBV4-3 to TRBJ2-1, with TRBD1 as a possible D gene (6 bases). The germline V and J ends were trimmed by 4 bases and 5 bases, with 15 bases remaining between them. The CDR3 runs 15 residues. The V gene's germline CDR1 is LGHNA and CDR2 YSLEER.

V is TRBV9 and J is TRBJ1-4; D is undetermined. The V and J ends lost 4 bases and 4 bases respectively, with 17 bases between them. Germline V lookup: CDR1 SGDLS, CDR2 YYNGEE. This CDR3 has 16 amino acids. Written as DNA, the CDR3 is TGTGCCAGCAGCCCCCGCCCCGGGTTTCGTAATGAAAAACTGTTTTTT. Encoded protein: CASSPRPGFRNEKLFF.

V is TRBV5-6 and J is TRBJ2-7; D perhaps matches TRBD1 (6 bases). CDR3 length equals 14 residues. Trimming cost V 0 bases and J 5 bases, with 12 bases left between them. Germline V gives CDR1 SGHDT, CDR2 YYEEEE. The CDR3 sequence: CASSLDTGLHEQYF. The CDR3 nucleotides read TGTGCCAGCAGCTTGGATACAGGGCTCCACGAGCAGTACTTC.

CDR3 DNA sequence: TGTGCCAGCAGCCGGGGTTCGGAGCGGGCGGGGGAGCAGTTCTTC. Translating gives CASSRGSERAGEQFF. This chain uses TRBV4-2 with TRBJ2-1, with D maybe TRBD2 (6 bases). This CDR3 is 15 amino acids long. Trimming left V 4 bases short and J 10 bases short, with 20 bases between. The germline CDR1 and CDR2 sequences are LGHNA and YNFKEQ.

This clone was seen a handful of times. The V call is TRBV5-4, the J call TRBJ1-5; a weak D match, TRBD1 (5 bases). Germline V gene data show CDR1 as SGHNT and CDR2 as YYREEE (reference sequence). Trimming took off 4 bases at V and 3 bases at J, with 11 bases between the two ends. The CDR3 runs to 14 residues. The CDR3 protein is CASSRDGDNQPQHF. DNA for the CDR3: TGTGCCAGCAGCCGGGACGGAGACAATCAGCCCCAGCATTTT. The whole variable domain, filled in from reference TRBV5-4 and TRBJ1-5, reads ETGVTQSPTHLIKTRGQQVTLRCSSQSGHNTVSWYQQALGQGPQFIFQYYREEENGRGNFPPRFSGLQFPNYSSELNVNALELDDSALYLCASSRDGDNQPQHFGDGTRLSIL.

The V call is TRBV19, the J call TRBJ1-4; D possibly corresponds to TRBD1 (5 bases). The V gene lost 3 bases and the J gene lost 5 bases, with 10 bases spanning the gap. The CDR3 loop spans 14 amino acids. Germline CDR1 and CDR2: LNHDA and SQIVND (reference sequence). In DNA form, the CDR3 reads TGTGCCAGTAGTATTGGCAGGGAAAATGAAAAACTGTTTTTT. Translated: CASSIGRENEKLFF.

The V call is TRBV11-1, the J call TRBJ2-1, with unresolved D. V was clipped by 4 bases and J by 10 bases, with 8 bases between them. This CDR3 comprises 11 residues. Germline lookup yields CDR1 SGHAT and CDR2 FQDESV (reference sequence). In nucleotides, the CDR3 is TGTGCCAGCAGCTCCTCGAGGGAGCAGTTCTTC. As protein: CASSSSREQFF.

The CDR3 is CASSSPSGSSDTQYF. DNA of the CDR3: TGTGCCAGCAGCTCCCCTAGCGGGAGCTCAGATACGCAGTATTTT. The chain joins TRBV5-4 to TRBJ2-3; 10 bases map to TRBD2. The J segment lost 4 bases and the V segment lost 3 bases, leaving 5 bases of the junction unmatched. CDR3 length: 15 amino acids. The germline V gene has CDR1 SGHNT and CDR2 YYREEE (reference sequence). Drawing the rest from reference TRBV5-4 and TRBJ2-3, the complete variable domain is ETGVTQSPTHLIKTRGQQVTLRCSSQSGHNTVSWYQQALGQGPQFIFQYYREEENGRGNFPPRFSGLQFPNYSSELNVNALELDDSALYLCASSSPSGSSDTQYFGPGTRLTVL.

The chain uses TRBV18 and TRBJ1-5, with D unclear. CDR3 length: 13 residues. Deletions cut 3 bases from V and 8 bases from J, with 11 bases between. The germline V gene has CDR1 KGHSH and CDR2 LQKENI. The DNA for the CDR3 is TGTGCCAGCTCACCCGGGATCGCGGAGCCCCAGCATTTT. Translated, it gives CASSPGIAEPQHF.

The chain couples TRBV27 to TRBJ2-4, with 13 bases that match TRBD2. Germline lookup yields CDR1 MNHEY and CDR2 SMNVEV (reference sequence). J was trimmed by 2 bases and V by 5 bases; bases with no gene match: 9. This CDR3 has 18 amino acids. The CDR3 nucleotides are TGTGCCAGCAGTAGCCAGGGACTAGCGGGATCTCCCAAAAACATTCAGTACTTC. As protein: CASSSQGLAGSPKNIQYF.

This chain uses TRBV19 with TRBJ1-4; the D gene is possibly TRBD1 (5 bases). This CDR3 spans 14 amino acids. CDR1 is LNHDA, CDR2 SQIVND, per germline (reference sequence). V was cut by 7 bases and J by 0 bases, with 9 bases left in between. The CDR3 DNA is TGTGCCAGTACTCGGGGGGCAACTAATGAAAAACTGTTTTTT. Translating it yields CASTRGATNEKLFF.

The rearrangement links TRBV10-1 to TRBJ2-7; no definite D call. This CDR3 is 13 amino acids long. The V and J ends lost 6 bases and 3 bases respectively, with 12 bases between them. In germline, CDR1 is WNHNN, CDR2 SYGVQD (reference sequence). The CDR3 nucleotides read TGCGCCAGCAGCCCGTTTTCTGTCTACGAGCAGTACTTC. As protein: CASSPFSVYEQYF.

This chain uses TRBV5-5 with TRBJ2-3; D unresolved. From germline, CDR1 is SGHKS and CDR2 YYEKEE (reference sequence). The CDR3 runs to 13 residues. CDR3 sequence: CASERVGTDTQYF. CDR3 nucleotides: TGTGCTTCGGAAAGGGTCGGCACAGATACGCAGTATTTT. Full variable domain (outside the CDR3, taken from reference TRBV5-5 and TRBJ2-3): DAGVTQSPTHLIKTRGQQVTLRCSPISGHKSVSWYQQVLGQGPQFIFQYYEKEERGRGNFPDRFSARQFPNYSSELNVNALLLGDSALYLCASERVGTDTQYFGPGTRLTVL.

V usage is TRBV15 and J usage is TRBJ2-5; TRBD2 is a possible D gene (5 bases). The CDR3 has 17 amino acids. Trimming took off 0 bases at V and 1 base at J, with 15 bases between the two ends. Germline V gene sequence: CDR1 LNHNV, CDR2 YYDKDF (reference sequence). CDR3 protein: CATSRDRGRSRQETQYF. The CDR3 coding sequence is TGTGCCACCAGCAGAGATCGGGGAAGATCTCGCCAAGAGACCCAGTACTTC.